The clone carrying this T cell receptor (beta chain) has more than one count but fewer than ten. Its specificity is unknown. This specimen belongs to a study of cytomegalovirus exposure and HLA in healthy donors. Study outcomes and limitations: An analysis was carried out later, and it reportedly showed fewer N-insertions in an Asian-associated ancestry cluster than the roughly 700-donor mean.

In the PCR, 60 Vbeta and 13 Jbeta primers were used. Data came from immunoSEQ multiplex PCR; TCRdb stores just in-frame clones and leaves some out. Altogether 110,000 to 150,000 clones are present, roughly four fifths being singletons, with the ten largest covering more than 6.5%. Donors sampled were nominally healthy, though unrecorded immune exposures were likely. The specimen sequenced was PBMCs. The source is a man aged 30 to 39 in good health and CMV-seronegative.

The CDR3 region has the DNA TGTGCCAGCAGCTACTACCAGGGGAGTGACTCCTACAATGAGCAGTTCTTC. Translated, it gives CASSYYQGSDSYNEQFF. V is TRBV7-8 and J is TRBJ2-1; D might be TRBD1 (6 bases). The germline CDR1 and CDR2 sequences are SGHVS and FQNEAQ. This CDR3 has 17 amino acids. Trimming took 4 bases from V and 0 from J, leaving 16 bases between them.